Listed below are T cell receptor beta chains from one sample, sequenced in a study of T cells after posttransplantation cyclophosphamide. Using immunoSEQ multiplex PCR, the repertoire was profiled, and TCRdb retains in-frame clones only, with some absent. The data show tens of thousands of clones, with roughly 85% seen just once and about 2% held by the top ten. Sequencing used PBMCs, obtained around 53 weeks after allogeneic stem cell transplant with calcineurin inhibitor and methotrexate. The origin of the receptors is a female patient aged 30-39 years who received an allogeneic stem cell transplant from an unrelated donor, was CMV-positive, and had acute and chronic GVHD. The graft donor may account for some of the T cells. Both conserved end residues are part of each CDR3. D genes are given only for firm matches. Clone size is shown for a subset of rows, as once, few, many or a class of expanded clone.

NA	TRBV21-1	TRBJ2-3	once	CASSKSPKLTGTDTQYF	TGTGCCAGCAGCAAATCCCCGAAACTAACAGGGACAGATACGCAGTATTTT
NA	TRBV11-2	TRBJ1-2	NA	CASSSAGEAGYTF	TGTGCCAGCAGCTCGGCGGGGGAGGCGGGCTACACCTTC
NA	TRBV5-6	TRBJ2-5	few	CASTREETQYF	TGTGCCAGCACCCGAGAAGAGACCCAGTACTTC
NA	TRBV4-3	TRBJ2-1	NA	CASSQVFGSRYNEQFF	TGCGCCAGCAGCCAAGTTTTTGGCTCGCGGTACAATGAGCAGTTCTTC
NA	TRBV18	TRBJ1-1	NA	CASSPTRGEAFF	TGTGCCAGCTCCCCGACTCGAGGGGAAGCTTTCTTT
TRBD1	TRBV6-1	TRBJ1-2	NA	CASSDRGQNYGYTF	TGTGCCAGCAGTGACAGGGGGCAGAACTATGGCTACACCTTC
NA	TRBV5-1	TRBJ2-3	NA	CASSARQPTDTQYF	TGCGCCAGCAGCGCTAGACAGCCCACAGATACGCAGTATTTT
NA	TRBV19	TRBJ1-1	NA	CASSRSAPTEAFF	TGTGCCAGTAGTCGAAGCGCGCCCACTGAAGCTTTCTTT
TRBD1	TRBV18	TRBJ1-2	NA	CASSPTLQGGYGYTF	TGTGCCAGCTCACCGACGTTACAGGGGGGCTATGGCTACACCTTC
TRBD2	TRBV19	TRBJ2-1	NA	CASSMGLAGNEQFF	TGTGCCAGTAGTATGGGACTAGCGGGGAATGAGCAGTTCTTC
NA	TRBV5-5	TRBJ2-4	NA	CASSFESSLAKNIQYF	TGTGCCAGCAGCTTCGAATCGAGTCTAGCCAAAAACATTCAGTACTTC
TRBD2	TRBV5-4	TRBJ2-2	once	CASSSLAGGYTGELFF	TGTGCCAGCAGCTCACTAGCGGGAGGGTACACCGGGGAGCTGTTTTTT
NA	TRBV19	TRBJ2-1	medium-sized	CASSMGGSGYNEQFF	TGTGCCAGTAGTATGGGTGGGAGTGGGTACAATGAGCAGTTCTTC
TRBD2	TRBV14	TRBJ2-3	NA	CASSRTSGSDTQYF	TGTGCCAGCAGCCGGACTAGCGGGTCGGATACGCAGTATTTT
NA	TRBV5-6	TRBJ2-7	NA	CASSSLTGPRAHEQYF	TGTGCCAGCAGCTCCCTGACAGGCCCCCGCGCCCACGAGCAGTACTTC
NA	TRBV6-4	TRBJ1-5	NA	CASSLTWREPQHF	TGTGCCAGCAGCCTGACGTGGCGGGAGCCCCAGCATTTT
TRBD1	TRBV30	TRBJ1-5	NA	CAYATGTGPQPQHF	TGTGCCTACGCAACCGGGACAGGGCCTCAGCCCCAGCATTTT
NA	TRBV7-3	TRBJ2-3	NA	CASSRVGVLTQYF	TGTGCCAGCAGCCGGGTCGGGGTTCTTACGCAGTATTTT
NA	TRBV27	TRBJ2-7	NA	CASSFRYYSGNLAPGGEQYF	TGTGCCAGCAGTTTTAGGTACTACTCAGGGAACCTAGCGCCGGGCGGCGAGCAGTACTTC
NA	TRBV10-3	TRBJ2-1	NA	CAISEPGRGAANEQFF	TGTGCCATCAGTGAGCCCGGTCGCGGGGCAGCAAATGAGCAGTTCTTC
TRBD2	TRBV20-1	TRBJ2-3	NA	CSASSGTTQYF	TGCAGTGCTAGCAGCGGGACTACGCAGTATTTT
NA	TRBV19	TRBJ2-2	NA	CASSIQGQDTGELFF	TGTGCCAGTAGTATACAGGGCCAAGACACCGGGGAGCTGTTTTTT
NA	TRBV19	TRBJ1-1	NA	CASSISRGLNTEAFF	TGTGCCAGTAGTATTTCACGGGGATTGAACACTGAAGCTTTCTTT
TRBD1	TRBV4-3	TRBJ1-1	NA	CASSQEDRANTEAFF	TGCGCCAGCAGCCAAGAGGACAGGGCTAACACTGAAGCTTTCTTT
TRBD1	TRBV27	TRBJ1-2	NA	CASPPGGHGYGYTF	TGTGCCAGCCCCCCAGGGGGCCATGGCTATGGCTACACCTTC
NA	TRBV9	TRBJ1-5	NA	CASTEGHNNQPQHF	TGTGCCAGCACGGAGGGGCACAATAATCAGCCCCAGCATTTT
TRBD1	TRBV7-9	TRBJ2-7	NA	CASSRGQGGYEQYF	TGTGCCAGCAGCCGGGGACAGGGTGGTTACGAGCAGTACTTC
TRBD2	TRBV19	TRBJ2-5	NA	CASSLTSGVTESQYF	TGTGCCAGTAGCCTCACTAGCGGGGTGACTGAGAGCCAGTACTTC
TRBD1	TRBV5-4	TRBJ1-2	NA	CASSQLQGADYGYTF	TGTGCCAGCAGCCAACTACAGGGGGCGGACTATGGCTACACCTTC
TRBD2	TRBV5-4	TRBJ2-3	once	CASSLDLAGGDTQYF	TGTGCCAGCAGCTTGGACCTAGCGGGGGGGGATACGCAGTATTTT
TRBD2	TRBV28	TRBJ2-4	NA	CASSWTGGPRAKNIQYF	TGTGCCAGCAGTTGGACGGGAGGGCCTAGGGCCAAAAACATTCAGTACTTC
TRBD1	TRBV10-3	TRBJ1-1	NA	CAIRGQARNTEAFF	TGTGCCATCAGAGGACAGGCGAGGAACACTGAAGCTTTCTTT
NA	TRBV5-1	TRBJ1-1	NA	CASSLGGFTEAFF	TGCGCCAGCAGCTTGGGAGGGTTCACTGAAGCTTTCTTT
NA	TRBV6-1	TRBJ2-6	NA	CASSVKMRLTGANVLTF	TGTGCCAGCAGTGTTAAGATGAGATTGACTGGGGCCAACGTCCTGACTTTC
NA	TRBV19	TRBJ2-5	NA	CASNDGQPGETQYF	TGTGCCAGTAATGACGGACAGCCAGGGGAGACCCAGTACTTC
NA	TRBV19	TRBJ1-3	NA	CASSAQTFPGNTIYF	TGTGCCAGTAGTGCTCAGACATTTCCTGGAAACACCATATATTTT
NA	TRBV6-1	TRBJ2-7	NA	CASRRQDSYEQYF	TGTGCCAGCAGGAGACAGGACTCCTACGAGCAGTACTTC
NA	TRBV10-3	TRBJ2-1	NA	CAISELSNEQFF	TGTGCCATCAGTGAGTTGAGCAATGAGCAGTTCTTC
NA	TRBV7-8	TRBJ2-5	NA	CASSFLGWGGQETQYF	TGTGCCAGCAGCTTCCTTGGGTGGGGAGGCCAAGAGACCCAGTACTTC
NA	TRBV19	TRBJ2-3	NA	CASSIAHSPLTDTQYF	TGTGCCAGTAGTATAGCCCATAGCCCCCTCACAGATACGCAGTATTTT
NA	TRBV5-1	TRBJ2-3	NA	CASSSWSAAGSFDTQYF	TGCGCCAGCAGCAGTTGGTCCGCGGCAGGGTCATTTGATACGCAGTATTTT
NA	TRBV5-1	TRBJ2-5	NA	CASSWVALQGGETQYF	TGCGCCAGCAGCTGGGTGGCACTCCAGGGCGGAGAGACCCAGTACTTC
NA	TRBV6-5	TRBJ1-2	NA	CASSQNGYTF	TGTGCCAGCAGCCAGAATGGCTACACCTTC
NA	TRBV4-2	TRBJ1-6	NA	CASSQAGANLQNSPLHF	TGTGCCAGCAGCCAAGCAGGGGCCAACCTCCAAAATTCACCCCTCCACTTT
TRBD2	TRBV10-3	TRBJ2-7	NA	CAIRRLAGGYEQYF	TGTGCCATCAGACGACTTGCGGGAGGCTACGAGCAGTACTTC
TRBD1	TRBV19	TRBJ2-1	NA	CASSTTGGSEQFF	TGTGCCAGTAGTACAACAGGGGGCAGTGAGCAGTTCTTC
TRBD1	TRBV29-1	TRBJ1-1	NA	CSVYPVTGVMNTEAFF	TGCAGCGTTTACCCAGTTACAGGGGTCATGAACACTGAAGCTTTCTTT
NA	TRBV6-1	TRBJ1-1	NA	CASRPRTGQHTEAFF	TGTGCCAGCAGGCCTAGGACGGGACAACACACTGAAGCTTTCTTT
NA	TRBV5-1	TRBJ2-5	few	CASTRGIQETQYF	TGCGCCAGCACCCGGGGGATTCAAGAGACCCAGTACTTC
TRBD2	TRBV7-6	TRBJ2-7	few	CASSRTSGTYEQYF	TGTGCCAGCAGCCGGACTAGCGGGACCTACGAGCAGTACTTC
NA	TRBV7-3	TRBJ1-2	few	CASSSEGAGDGYTF	TGTGCCAGCAGCTCCGAAGGGGCAGGGGATGGCTACACCTTC
NA	TRBV21-1	TRBJ2-1	NA	CASTPWTGGEQFF	TGTGCCAGCACCCCTTGGACAGGGGGTGAGCAGTTCTTC
NA	TRBV30	TRBJ2-6	NA	CAWNAGSGANVLTF	TGTGCCTGGAACGCGGGATCTGGGGCCAACGTCCTGACTTTC
NA	TRBV15	TRBJ1-3	NA	CATSIKQGRGNTIYF	TGTGCCACCAGCATTAAACAGGGACGCGGAAACACCATATATTTT
TRBD1	TRBV10-3	TRBJ2-3	NA	CAIGAGTDYITSTDTQYF	TGTGCCATCGGGGCCGGGACAGATTATATCACTAGCACAGATACGCAGTATTTT
TRBD1	TRBV4-3	TRBJ1-6	NA	CASSTRDRDSPLHF	TGCGCCAGCAGCACGCGGGACAGGGATTCACCCCTCCACTTT